This T cell receptor beta chain was found in a study of CD8 T cells in Susac syndrome. The overall study: At blood draw, Susac syndrome patients were therapy-naive, on corticosteroids, or on intravenous immunoglobulin alone.

Random hexamers were used to reverse transcribe 0.5 to 1 ug of RNA. The amplification used immunoSEQ multiplex PCR on TCR beta CDR3; it spanned 54 Vbeta and 13 Jbeta. Each CDR3 protein gets one entry after TCRdb re-called the immunoSEQ multiplex PCR reads with MiXCR. The data show a few hundred thousand distinct CDR3 sequences, less than 95% seen once. V lost 4 bases and J 8 bases, leaving 11 bases between the germline ends. CDR3 length equals 12 residues. From germline, CDR1 is ENHRY and CDR2 SYGVKD. Sequencing of TCR beta covered CD8+ and CD4+ T cells obtained from blood. Sequenced: CD4+ T cells from PBMCs. This receptor was obtained from a human donor with Susac syndrome. The gene calls are TRBV10-3 and TRBJ1-1; D might be TRBD1 (6 bases). CDR3 DNA: TGTGCCATCAGTGTAGGGGGATTCGAAGCTTTCTTT. Amino acid sequence: CAISVGGFEAFF.